A single sample is the source of the 16 T cell receptor beta chains below, sequenced in a study of T cells in localized non-small cell lung cancer. This table comes from immunoSEQ multiplex PCR, and its TCRdb copy is limited to in-frame clones, with some not included. The table includes about 37,000 clones, under 95% detected once. The sample in question was peripheral blood mononuclear cells, obtained before any cancer treatment. The receptors originated from a female donor over 55 with stage II lung adenocarcinoma.

CDR3 in DNA: TGCGCCAGCAGCCAGGGACTAGCGGATTCCTACAATGAGCAGTTCTTC. Translation gives CASSQGLADSYNEQFF. The rearrangement joins TRBV4-1 to TRBJ2-1; 11 nucleotides match TRBD2. Germline V lookup: CDR1 MGHRA, CDR2 YSYEKL. The V segment lost 3 bases and the J segment 1 base; nucleotides outside the gene matches: 2. The CDR3 is made up of 16 amino acids.

The rearrangement joins TRBV4-3 to TRBJ2-1; D unclear. Germline lookup yields CDR1 LGHNA and CDR2 YSLEER. V lost 0 bases to trimming and J lost 7 bases, with 1 base between them. The CDR3 spans 11 residues. The CDR3 region is CASSQENEQFF. DNA of the CDR3: TGCGCCAGCAGCCAAGAGAATGAGCAGTTCTTC.

J is TRBJ1-2 and V is TRBV7-9, with 7 bases matching TRBD1. Germline V gene data show CDR1 as SEHNR and CDR2 as FQNEAQ (reference sequence). The V and J ends lost 3 bases and 4 bases, in that order; junction bases with no gene match: 2. This CDR3 comprises 13 residues. CDR3 amino acids: CASSLGQTYGYTF. Here the CDR3 DNA reads TGTGCCAGCAGCTTGGGACAGACCTATGGCTACACCTTC.

This rearrangement joins TRBV15 to TRBJ1-4; D gene unclear. Germline V lookup: CDR1 LNHNV, CDR2 YYDKDF (reference sequence). This CDR3 spans 14 amino acids. V was cut by 5 bases and J by 8 bases, with 15 bases left in between. CDR3 loop: CATSEGSRPEKLFF. The CDR3 DNA is TGTGCCACCAGCGAGGGTAGTCGGCCCGAAAAACTGTTTTTT. Full variable domain (remainder filled in from reference TRBV15 and TRBJ1-4): DAMVIQNPRYQVTQFGKPVTLSCSQTLNHNVMYWYQQKSSQAPKLLFHYYDKDFNNEADTPDNFQSRRPNTSFCFLDIRSPGLGDTAMYLCATSEGSRPEKLFFGSGTQLSVL.

The chain joins TRBV7-6 to TRBJ1-5; D gene uncertain. CDR1 SGHVS and CDR2 FNYEAQ come from the germline V gene. The CDR3 is made up of 14 amino acids. V lost 1 base to trimming and J lost 7 bases, with 11 bases between them. In nucleotides, the CDR3 is TGTGCCAGCAGCTTAGAACCGGGATTGCAGCCCCAGCATTTT. Its protein is CASSLEPGLQPQHF.

V and J are TRBV6-1 and TRBJ2-3; the D gene is possibly TRBD1 (5 bases). Between the trimmed V and J ends, which lost 7 bases and 6 bases, there was a span of 11 bases. The CDR3 totals 12 residues. Germline CDR1 MNHNS, CDR2 SASEGT. CDR3 sequence (DNA): TGTGCCAGCACGTTGGGGCAGGATACGCAGTATTTT. As protein: CASTLGQDTQYF.

V gene TRBV2 combines with J gene TRBJ2-7, with D unclear. Trimming removed 6 bases from V and 3 bases from J, with 6 bases in between. Germline CDR1 and CDR2: SNHLY and FYNNEI. This CDR3 has 11 residues. Here the CDR3 DNA reads TGTGCCAGCAGACAAATCTACGAGCAGTACTTC. It translates to CASRQIYEQYF.

The V and J genes are TRBV4-2 and TRBJ1-1; the D gene is possibly TRBD1 (5 bases). Germline V lookup: CDR1 LGHNA, CDR2 YNFKEQ. CDR3 size: 14 residues. V was cut by 1 base and J by 1 base, with 7 bases left in between. CDR3: CASSQVGQNTEAFF. The CDR3 DNA sequence: TGTGCCAGCAGCCAAGTCGGACAGAACACTGAAGCTTTCTTT.

The V call is TRBV2, the J call TRBJ2-1, with a tentative D call TRBD1 (6 bases). Germline V gene lookup returns CDR1 SNHLY and CDR2 FYNNEI. Trimming stripped 7 bases from V and 7 bases from J, with 11 bases between. The CDR3 is 12 residues long. In nucleotides, the CDR3 is TGTGCCAGCACCCCCAGGGGTAATGAGCAGTTCTTC. Protein: CASTPRGNEQFF.

The chain employs TRBV9 and TRBJ2-3; D could derive from TRBD1 or TRBD2 (5 bases each). The germline V gene encodes CDR1 SGDLS and CDR2 YYNGEE. Between the trimmed V and J ends, which lost 0 bases and 4 bases, there was a span of 15 bases. The CDR3 has 16 amino acids. CDR3 nucleotides: TGTGCCAGCAGCGTAGGGGACGCAAACAGGCCAGATACGCAGTATTTT. Its translation is CASSVGDANRPDTQYF.

This clone was recorded only once. V gene TRBV27 combines with J gene TRBJ1-4; D not resolved. CDR1 and CDR2 (germline): MNHEY, SMNVEV (reference sequence). Trimming removed 7 bases from V and 7 bases from J, with 16 bases in between. The CDR3 covers 14 residues. The CDR3: CASKSRVGSEKLFF. DNA for the CDR3: TGTGCCAGCAAATCCCGGGTGGGGTCTGAAAAACTGTTTTTT. Based on the CDR3 plus reference TRBV27 and TRBJ1-4, the full variable domain is EAQVTQNPRYLITVTGKKLTVTCSQNMNHEYMSWYRQDPGLGLRQIYYSMNVEVTDKGDVPEGYKVSRKEKRNFPLILESPSPNQTSLYFCASKSRVGSEKLFFGSGTQLSVL.

This sequence joins TRBV4-1 and TRBJ1-5, with a weak D call TRBD1 (6 bases). The germline V gene encodes CDR1 MGHRA and CDR2 YSYEKL. V was trimmed by 0 bases and J by 1 base, leaving 13 bases between them. The CDR3 sequence is 17 residues long. CDR3 in amino acids: CASSQDPGGSSNQPQHF. The CDR3 DNA reads as TGCGCCAGCAGCCAAGATCCCGGGGGCTCGAGCAATCAGCCCCAGCATTTT.

This chain uses TRBV19 with TRBJ2-3; D may match TRBD1 or TRBD2 (5 bases each). The CDR3 runs to 14 residues. Trimming cost V 5 bases and J 0 bases, with 9 bases left between them. The germline CDR1 and CDR2 sequences are LNHDA and SQIVND (reference sequence). CDR3 nucleotide sequence: TGTGCCAGTAGTCGGGACCTTAGCACAGATACGCAGTATTTT. Translating it yields CASSRDLSTDTQYF.

The J gene is TRBJ2-1, the V gene TRBV10-3, with 10 bases lining up with TRBD1. The CDR3 is 15 residues long. J was trimmed by 3 bases and V by 7 bases; bases with no gene match: 6. Per the germline V gene, CDR1 is ENHRY and CDR2 is SYGVKD. CDR3 nucleotide sequence: TGTGCCATCACTCCCGGGACAGGGGTCTACAATGAGCAGTTCTTC. Its translation: CAITPGTGVYNEQFF.

The rearrangement links TRBV4-1 to TRBJ2-7; D perhaps matches TRBD2 (5 bases). V was shortened by 3 bases and J by 3 bases, with 15 bases between the two germline ends. CDR3 size: 15 residues. From germline, CDR1 is MGHRA and CDR2 YSYEKL. CDR3 nucleotide sequence: TGCGCCAGCAGCCATCTCTCCCGGGGAGACTACGAGCAGTACTTC. It codes for CASSHLSRGDYEQYF.

The chain joins TRBV11-2 to TRBJ2-1; 13 bases map to TRBD2. The CDR3 runs to 15 residues. Trimming removed 5 bases from V and 6 bases from J; junction bases left unmatched: 4. Germline V gives CDR1 SGHAT, CDR2 FQNNGV. The DNA for the CDR3 is TGTGCCAGCAGCCTACTAGCGGGGGGGCGCAATGAGCAGTTCTTC. This translates into CASSLLAGGRNEQFF.